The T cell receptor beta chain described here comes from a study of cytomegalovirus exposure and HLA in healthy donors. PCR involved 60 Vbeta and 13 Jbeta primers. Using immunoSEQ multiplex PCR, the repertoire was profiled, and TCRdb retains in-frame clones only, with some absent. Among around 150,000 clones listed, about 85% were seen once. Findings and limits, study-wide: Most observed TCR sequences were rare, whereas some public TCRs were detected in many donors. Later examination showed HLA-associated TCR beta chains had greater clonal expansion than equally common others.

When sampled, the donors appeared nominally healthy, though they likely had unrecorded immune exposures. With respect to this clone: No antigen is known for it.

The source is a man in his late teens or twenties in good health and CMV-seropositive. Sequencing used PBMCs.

CDR3 amino acids: CASSSGTVGPEAFF. CDR3 DNA: TGTGCCAGCAGCTCCGGGACAGTGGGGCCGGAAGCTTTCTTT. The chain joins TRBV7-9 to TRBJ1-1; the match to TRBD1 covers 7 bases. V trimming: 4 bases; J trimming: 8 bases; junction bases outside the gene matches: 10. Germline CDR1 reads SEHNR; CDR2 reads FQNEAQ (reference sequence). The CDR3 sequence is 14 residues long. Complete variable domain (other parts from reference TRBV7-9 and TRBJ1-1): DTGVSQNPRHKITKRGQNVTFRCDPISEHNRLYWYRQTLGQGPEFLTYFQNEAQLEKSRLLSDRFSAERPKGSFSTLEIQRTEQGDSAMYLCASSSGTVGPEAFFGQGTRLTVV.